Below are 3 T cell receptor beta chains sequenced from a single sample in a study of technical replicates of blood from a few donors. TCRdb keeps only in-frame clones here, not all; method: immunoSEQ multiplex PCR. This table holds about 97,000 clones, about 95% found once. Material for sequencing was T cells isolated from PBMCs. The receptors here all came from a human donor in good health.

The genes are TRBV19 and TRBJ2-6; 8 bases are shared with TRBD1. There are 15 residues in the CDR3. CDR1 is LNHDA, CDR2 SQIVND, per germline (reference sequence). The V and J ends lost 7 bases and 2 bases, in that order; junction bases with no gene match: 4. CDR3 in DNA: TGTGCCAGTATTCAGGGGGCGGCTGGGGCCAACGTCCTGACTTTC. Amino acids: CASIQGAAGANVLTF.

The chain has TRBV7-9 and TRBJ1-1; the match to TRBD1 covers 7 bases. The length of the CDR3 is 17 residues. CDR1 is SEHNR, CDR2 FQNEAQ, per germline (reference sequence). V lost 2 bases to trimming and J lost 0 bases; unmatched junction nucleotides: 9. CDR3 bases: TGTGCCAGCAGCTTAAGGCCGGGAGGGACAGTGAACACTGAAGCTTTCTTT. This translates into CASSLRPGGTVNTEAFF.

The chain links TRBV10-3 to TRBJ2-3; D may be TRBD2 (6 bases). V shed 7 bases and J shed 1 base, with 15 bases lying between them. The CDR3 spans 15 residues. CDR1 is ENHRY, CDR2 SYGVKD, per germline. CDR3 DNA sequence: TGTGCCATCACCGGTGGCGGGATGGGCACAGATACGCAGTATTTT. This codes for CAITGGGMGTDTQYF.